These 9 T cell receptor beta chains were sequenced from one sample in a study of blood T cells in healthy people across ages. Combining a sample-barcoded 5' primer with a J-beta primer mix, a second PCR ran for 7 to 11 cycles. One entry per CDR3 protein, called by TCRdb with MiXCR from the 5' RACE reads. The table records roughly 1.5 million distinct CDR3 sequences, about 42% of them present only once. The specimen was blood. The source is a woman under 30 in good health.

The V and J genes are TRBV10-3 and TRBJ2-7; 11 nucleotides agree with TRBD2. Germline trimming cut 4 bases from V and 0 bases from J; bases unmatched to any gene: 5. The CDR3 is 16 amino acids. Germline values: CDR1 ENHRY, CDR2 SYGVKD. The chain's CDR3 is CAISALAGEYSYEQYF. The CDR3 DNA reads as TGTGCCATCAGTGCACTAGCGGGAGAATACTCCTACGAGCAGTACTTC.

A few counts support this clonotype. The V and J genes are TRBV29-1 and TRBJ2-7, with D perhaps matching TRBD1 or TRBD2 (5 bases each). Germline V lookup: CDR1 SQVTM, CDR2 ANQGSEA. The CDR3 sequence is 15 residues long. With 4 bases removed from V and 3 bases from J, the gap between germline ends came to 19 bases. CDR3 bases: TGCAGCGTTGTCTCACTTCTGGGGGTGGACTACGAGCAGTACTTC. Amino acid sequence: CSVVSLLGVDYEQYF.

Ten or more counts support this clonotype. The CDR3 region is CAISERANSYEQYF. CDR3 in DNA: TGTGCCATCAGTGAGAGGGCCAACTCCTACGAGCAGTACTTC. The rearrangement joins TRBV10-3 to TRBJ2-7; no clear D. Germline V gene data show CDR1 as ENHRY and CDR2 as SYGVKD. V was cut by 2 bases and J by 0 bases, with 8 bases left in between. The length of the CDR3 is 14 residues.

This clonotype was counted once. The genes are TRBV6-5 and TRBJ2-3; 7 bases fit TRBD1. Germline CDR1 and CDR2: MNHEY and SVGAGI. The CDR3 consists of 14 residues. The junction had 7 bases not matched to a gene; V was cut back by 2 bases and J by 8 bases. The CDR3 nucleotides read TGTGCCAGCAGTTACGGGGACAGCCCAAGTACGCAGTATTTT. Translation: CASSYGDSPSTQYF.

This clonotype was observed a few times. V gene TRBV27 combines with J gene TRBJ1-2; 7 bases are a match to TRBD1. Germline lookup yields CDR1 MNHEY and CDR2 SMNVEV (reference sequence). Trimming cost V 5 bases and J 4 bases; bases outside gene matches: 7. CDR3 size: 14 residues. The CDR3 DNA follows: TGTGCCAGCAGTACCCGACAGGGCCTCTATGGCTACACCTTC. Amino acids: CASSTRQGLYGYTF.

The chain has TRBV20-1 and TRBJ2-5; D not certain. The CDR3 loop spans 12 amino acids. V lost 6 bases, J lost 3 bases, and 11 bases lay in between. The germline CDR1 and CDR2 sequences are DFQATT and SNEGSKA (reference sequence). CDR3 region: CSAGQAKETQYF. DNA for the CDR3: TGCAGTGCAGGGCAGGCAAAAGAGACCCAGTACTTC.

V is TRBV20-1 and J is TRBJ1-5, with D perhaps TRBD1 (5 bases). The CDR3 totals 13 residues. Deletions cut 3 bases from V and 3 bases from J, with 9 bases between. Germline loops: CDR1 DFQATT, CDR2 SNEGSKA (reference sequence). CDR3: CSASGGTNQPQHF. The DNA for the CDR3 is TGCAGTGCTAGCGGGGGGACCAATCAGCCCCAGCATTTT.

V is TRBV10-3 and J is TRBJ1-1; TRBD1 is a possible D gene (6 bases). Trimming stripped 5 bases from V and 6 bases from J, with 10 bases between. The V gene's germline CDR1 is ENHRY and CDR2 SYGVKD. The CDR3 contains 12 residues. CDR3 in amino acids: CAISPQGPEAFF. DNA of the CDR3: TGTGCCATCAGTCCACAGGGCCCTGAAGCTTTCTTT.

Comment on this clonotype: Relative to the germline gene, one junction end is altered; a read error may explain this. CDR3 protein: CASSFAGENTEAFF. For the CDR3, the DNA is TGTGCCAGCAGCTTCGCCGGTGAGAACACCGAAGCTTTCTTT. The genes are TRBV11-2 and TRBJ1-1, with D uncertain. CDR1 and CDR2 from the germline V gene are SGHAT and FQNNGV. CDR3 size: 14 residues. The entire variable domain, with the rest obtained from reference TRBV11-2 and TRBJ1-1, is as follows: EAGVAQSPRYKIIEKRQSVAFWCNPISGHATLYWYQQILGQGPKLLIQFQNNGVVDDSQLPKDRFSAERLKGVDSTLKIQPAKLEDSAVYLCASSFAGENTEAFFGQGTRLTVV.